This TCR beta chain appears in the sequencing data of a study of T cells expressing NK-cell markers. About the study: The TCR beta repertoires were obtained from sorted CD3+CD56+NKG2C+, CD3+CD56+NKG2C- and CD3+CD56-NKG2C+ T cells. Study-level results: There remained a lack of clarity about HCMV specificity of expanded NKG2C+ T cell clones.

Germline-derived CDR1 and CDR2 are SGHTA and FQGNSA. The CDR3 runs to 13 residues. TCRdb reanalyzed the 5' RACE reads and collapses them to one entry per CDR3 protein, without DNA. Here the sample table reports about 260,000 distinct CDR3 sequences. Turning to this clonotype: What it binds is unknown.

The material sequenced was blood T cells: a sorted CD56 or NKG2C T cell subset, CD4+ or CD8+ T cells, or bulk PBMC T cells (not recorded which). This chain links TRBV7-2 with TRBJ1-2. The receptor was derived from a woman aged 18 to 75 in good health. CDR3: CASSSTGHSGYTF.